Presented here are 8 T cell receptor beta chains from one specimen sequenced in a study of cytomegalovirus exposure and HLA in healthy donors. PCR primers comprised 60 Vbeta and 13 Jbeta primers. Sequenced by immunoSEQ multiplex PCR; TCRdb stores in-frame clones only, minus some. The data contain roughly 90,000 clones, 84% of them singletons. Source material: PBMCs. The receptors were sampled from a young man in good health and CMV-seronegative.

The V and J genes are TRBV9 and TRBJ2-2; tentatively, D is TRBD2 (5 bases). The CDR3 is 13 residues long. Germline V gene data show CDR1 as SGDLS and CDR2 as YYNGEE. Deletions cut 3 bases from V and 7 bases from J, with 10 bases between. The CDR3 region is CASSELAGGELFF. The CDR3 DNA sequence: TGTGCCAGCAGCGAACTCGCGGGCGGGGAGCTGTTTTTT.

In the case of this clone: The same CDR3 is also encoded by other DNA sequences in this sample. This chain uses TRBV18 with TRBJ1-5; TRBD1 matches at 8 bases. V was pared by 3 bases and J by 2 bases, with 0 bases of the junction left unmatched. This CDR3 has 14 amino acids. The V gene's germline CDR1 is KGHSH and CDR2 LQKENI. The CDR3 spells CASSPGQGNQPQHF. The CDR3 nucleotides are TGTGCCAGCTCACCGGGACAGGGCAATCAGCCCCAGCATTTT.

The J gene is TRBJ2-1, the V gene TRBV19; TRBD2 aligns across 9 bases. The CDR3 runs to 12 residues. V gave up 3 bases and J gave up 9 bases; unmatched junction bases: 0. Germline CDR1 and CDR2: LNHDA and SQIVND (reference sequence). The CDR3 coding sequence is TGTGCCAGTAGTATGCGGGAGGGTGAGCAGTTCTTC. Its protein product is CASSMREGEQFF.

V usage is TRBV6-5 and J usage is TRBJ2-3; 8 bases fit TRBD1. V gave up 6 bases and J gave up 4 bases; unmatched junction bases: 6. CDR1 MNHEY and CDR2 SVGAGI come from the germline V gene. There are 14 residues in the CDR3. CDR3 in amino acids: CASRAPGGSDTQYF. CDR3 sequence (DNA): TGTGCCAGCAGAGCCCCAGGGGGCTCAGATACGCAGTATTTT.

The J gene is TRBJ1-1, the V gene TRBV7-3, with 9 bases fitting TRBD1. The CDR3 is 14 amino acids. V was pared by 6 bases and J by 5 bases, with 7 bases of the junction left unmatched. CDR1 and CDR2 (germline): SGHTA, FQGTGA. The CDR3 DNA is TGTGCCAGCAGGACAAGGACAGGGGTGACTGAAGCTTTCTTT. Translated, it gives CASRTRTGVTEAFF.

This chain uses TRBV11-3 with TRBJ2-3, with 12 positions matching TRBD2. J lost 4 bases, V lost 3 bases, and 2 bases had no gene match. CDR1 is SGHNT and CDR2 is YENEEA in the germline V gene. This CDR3 region has 15 residues. The CDR3 region has the DNA TGTGCCAGCAGCTTGACTAGCGGGAGCGCAGATACGCAGTATTTT. It is translated as CASSLTSGSADTQYF.

The J gene is TRBJ2-1, the V gene TRBV7-2; D not resolved. V lost 5 bases to trimming and J lost 5 bases, with 7 bases between them. The germline CDR1 and CDR2 sequences are SGHTA and FQGNSA. This CDR3 spans 12 amino acids. CDR3 region: CASSPQNNEQFF. The DNA of the CDR3 is TGTGCCAGCAGCCCTCAGAACAATGAGCAGTTCTTC.

The rearrangement uses TRBV10-3 and TRBJ1-5, with D possibly TRBD1 on 5 matching bases. The CDR3 runs 16 residues. The V gene's germline CDR1 is ENHRY and CDR2 SYGVKD. V shed 6 bases and J shed 2 bases, with 17 bases lying between them. The CDR3 nucleotides read TGTGCCATCAGCCAAATCGCGGCGGGGGGCAATCAGCCCCAGCATTTT. Its protein product is CAISQIAAGGNQPQHF.